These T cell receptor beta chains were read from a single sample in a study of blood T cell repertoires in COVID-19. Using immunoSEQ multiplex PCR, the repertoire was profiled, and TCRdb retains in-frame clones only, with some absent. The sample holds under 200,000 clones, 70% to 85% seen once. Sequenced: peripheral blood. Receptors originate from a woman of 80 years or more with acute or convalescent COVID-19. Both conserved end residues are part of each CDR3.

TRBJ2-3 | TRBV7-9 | CASSSHGSTDTQYF
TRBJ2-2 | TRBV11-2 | CASSIRTSGSNTGELFF
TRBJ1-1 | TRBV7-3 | CASSLARTGKNTEAFF
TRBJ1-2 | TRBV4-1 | CASSRTGVENYGYTF
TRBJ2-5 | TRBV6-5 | CASSFGQRETQYF
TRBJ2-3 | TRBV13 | CASTGGTSGLRATQYF
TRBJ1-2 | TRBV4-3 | CASSQEGRLYDYGYTF
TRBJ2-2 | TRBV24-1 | CATSGAGRTGELFF
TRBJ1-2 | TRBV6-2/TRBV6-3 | CASSSQGPLDYGYTF
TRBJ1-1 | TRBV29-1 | CSVDKGGKDTEAFF
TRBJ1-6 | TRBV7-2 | CASSQGVSPLHF
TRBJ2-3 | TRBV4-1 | CASSQDWATDTQYF
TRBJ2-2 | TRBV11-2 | CASSQGRSGELFF
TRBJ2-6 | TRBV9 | CASSGTGGPDNNSGANVLTF
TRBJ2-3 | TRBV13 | CASSQNSGRTDTQYF
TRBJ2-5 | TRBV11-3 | CASSSGGGEQETQYF
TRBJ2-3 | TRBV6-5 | CASRHWRGGADTQYF
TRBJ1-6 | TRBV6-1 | CASSDGRDSPLHF
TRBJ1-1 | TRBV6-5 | CASSATRGNTEAFF
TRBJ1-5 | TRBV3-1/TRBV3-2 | CASSPRRNQPQHF
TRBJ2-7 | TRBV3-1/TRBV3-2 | CASSPGTGGASEQYF
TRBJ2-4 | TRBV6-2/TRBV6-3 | CASSYPGGLAGSARNIQYF
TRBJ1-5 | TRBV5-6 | CASSEGVNQNQPQHF
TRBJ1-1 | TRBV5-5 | CASSIQRMNTEAFF
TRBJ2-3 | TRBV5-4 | CASSLVADTQYF
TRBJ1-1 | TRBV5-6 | CASSLVDRVNTEAFF
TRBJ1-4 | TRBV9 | CASSPAGQHNEKLFF
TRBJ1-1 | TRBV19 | CASSPSTGLEAFF
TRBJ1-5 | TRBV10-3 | CAISEGRGSSNQPQHF
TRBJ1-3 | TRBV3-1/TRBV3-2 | CASSPRPLTGSGNTIYF
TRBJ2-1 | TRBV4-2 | CASSQDPQGYNEQFF
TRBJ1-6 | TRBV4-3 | CASSHLQGLDSPLHF
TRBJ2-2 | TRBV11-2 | CASSLDPGTSGTGELFF
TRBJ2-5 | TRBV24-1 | CATSDHRTGWAETQYF
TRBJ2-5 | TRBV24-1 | CATSEGWGETQYF
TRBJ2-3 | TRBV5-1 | CASSLAIDRVGDTQYF
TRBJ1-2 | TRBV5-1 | CASSLGSSLNYGYTF